This is a list of T cell receptor beta chains from one sample in a study of shared clonotypes between healthy human individuals. Repertoires were generated with immunoSEQ multiplex PCR, while TCRdb's copy carries only in-frame clones and drops some. The sample comprises hundreds of thousands of clones, around 96% of which are singletons, and roughly 0.12% rests with the top ten. Sequencing was done on a sample of naive CD8+ T cells sorted from blood. These receptor sequences come from a young woman in good health. The CDR3 runs from the conserved cysteine through the conserved F or W.

v_gene,CDR3aa
TRBV4-1,CASSRRDISYEQYF
TRBV11-2,CASSLVVWRERNYNEQFF
TRBV4-1,CASSQVFSGETQYF
TRBV10-3,CAISDPNSYEQYF
TRBV19,CASSTGQGLYEQYF
TRBV7-9,CASSLAPGVGYEQYF
TRBV15,CATSTGQGGIVGNTIYF
TRBV7-5,CVRSSPTIPGLETDTQYF
TRBV28,CASSPSINYGYTF
TRBV6-4,CASSKDPGAYNEQFF
TRBV7-8,CASSTFGDEQFF
TRBV7-8,CASSSGLAGREQYF
TRBV9,CASSVERDNSYEQYF
TRBV30,CAWSVSAGGRTYNEQFF
TRBV11-3,CASSLYPWTGMNTEAFF
TRBV6-1,CASSPTSYEQYF
TRBV6-1,CASSEGLPYEQYF
TRBV9,CASSESGSWTGELFF
TRBV28,CASSLWAAGTEAFF
TRBV15,CATSIGTSGAEETQYF
TRBV28,CASSPNAGTGDNEQFF
TRBV19,CASSIQASRYNEQFF
TRBV5-6,CASSWVRLAGGQPYNEQFF
TRBV19,CASSIGTHTKETQYF
TRBV27,CASPQPWGRTNTGELFF
TRBV9,CASSGNQPDEQFF
TRBV2,CASVIGPYEQYF
TRBV21-1,CASPRGDRVEDSNQPQHF
TRBV28,CASSAGEGGYGYTF
TRBV30,CAWRPVRDRGALGYEQYF
TRBV5-4,CASSLFWLAGEINSYNEQFF
TRBV6-5,CASSYSPDGGYTF
TRBV28,CASSATDPALGYTF
TRBV9,CASSVSMWGTSGRDEQFF
TRBV6-6,CASSSGQGATDTQYF
TRBV28,CASSSPWDRSEAFF
TRBV19,CASSIAEGWRFGNQPQHF
TRBV5-1,CASSWVPGLTNNYGYTF
TRBV15,CATSKKSSLANYGYTF
TRBV27,CASSWGTDTQYF
TRBV30,CAWSLLGQGSGGYTF
TRBV7-9,CASSLDNQPQHF
TRBV5-1,CASSSATGTTGELFF
TRBV28,CASSHPGGTGEQYF
TRBV28,CASSFSPISRSETQYF
TRBV14,CASSQDSPSEQYF
TRBV13,CASSQDLVNEQFF
TRBV7-9,CASSPREAGANVLTF
TRBV21-1,CASSRSDTEAFF
TRBV9,CASSAPGQGNTGELFF
TRBV15,CATSSGALNTEAFF